Detailed here is one TCR beta chain. The ends were cut back, 8 bases at V and 7 bases at J, with 15 bases in the middle. This CDR3 comprises 12 residues. In germline, CDR1 is SQVTM, CDR2 ANQGSEA. The sample belongs to a study of patients and donors after allogeneic stem cell transplantation. TCRdb processed the RT-PCR reads anew with MiXCR; each CDR3 protein has one entry. This sample has 390,000 or so distinct CDR3 sequences, with more than 15% found just once. The sequence was obtained from a human donor who was either an allogeneic HSCT recipient or a stem cell or donor lymphocyte infusion donor (not recorded which). It is not recorded whose cells these are; they may come from a transplant donor. The V gene is TRBV29-1, the J gene TRBJ2-1; D possibly matches TRBD1 or TRBD2 (5 bases each). Sequenced sample: blood, either unsorted or a sorted T cell fraction (not recorded which). The CDR3 coding sequence is TGCAGCAACTGGGGGATAGGGAATGAGCAGTTCTTC. Translation: CSNWGIGNEQFF.